These 7 T cell receptor beta chains share one sample of origin, sequenced in a study of beta chain features in type 1 diabetes. The authors reverse transcribed all of the isolated RNA, so sequencing captured expressed TCRB transcripts. Data came from immunoSEQ multiplex PCR; TCRdb stores just in-frame clones and leaves some out. The sample yields some 900,000 clones, 15% to 20% seen once. Material for sequencing was naive CD4+ T cells from blood. Every receptor here comes from a woman under 30 in good health.

This clone came up a few times. The CDR3 is CASSLNGNQETQYF. CDR3 in DNA: TGTGCCAGCAGCTTAAATGGCAACCAAGAGACCCAGTACTTC. The rearrangement uses TRBV7-2 and TRBJ2-5; D gene uncertain. V lost 2 bases to trimming and J lost 0 bases, with 7 bases between them. Germline V gene sequence: CDR1 SGHTA, CDR2 FQGNSA. The length of the CDR3 is 14 residues.

Remarks on this clone: Other DNA variants within this sample encode the same CDR3. This sequence joins TRBV15 and TRBJ2-7; 8 bases align to TRBD1. CDR3 length: 15 amino acids. CDR1 is LNHNV, CDR2 YYDKDF, per germline (reference sequence). The junction had 1 base not matched to a gene; V was cut back by 0 bases and J by 0 bases. The CDR3 here is CATSREGTGSYEQYF. The CDR3 DNA reads TGTGCCACCAGCAGAGAAGGGACAGGCTCCTACGAGCAGTACTTC.

The chain recombines TRBV5-4 with TRBJ2-3; D gene ambiguous. V lost 3 bases and J 2 bases, leaving 10 bases between the germline ends. There are 14 residues in the CDR3. Germline loops: CDR1 SGHNT, CDR2 YYREEE (reference sequence). CDR3: CASSSTGFTDTQYF. CDR3 coding DNA: TGTGCCAGCAGCTCAACGGGCTTCACAGATACGCAGTATTTT.

This clone appeared a few times. The CDR3: CASSQGQPNEQFF. The CDR3 nucleotides read TGTGCCAGCTCACAGGGACAGCCCAATGAGCAGTTCTTC. The chain combines TRBV18 with TRBJ2-1; 7 bases map to TRBD1. Trimming cost V 4 bases and J 6 bases; bases outside gene matches: 3. Germline V gene lookup returns CDR1 KGHSH and CDR2 LQKENI. The CDR3 has 13 amino acids. Full variable domain (outside the CDR3, taken from reference TRBV18 and TRBJ2-1): NAGVMQNPRHLVRRRGQEARLRCSPMKGHSHVYWYRQLPEEGLKFMVYLQKENIIDESGMPKERFSAEFPKEGPSILRIQQVVRGDSAAYFCASSQGQPNEQFFGPGTRLTVL.

This chain uses TRBV7-2 with TRBJ1-2; D uncertain. This CDR3 comprises 15 residues. V was shortened by 3 bases and J by 5 bases, with 16 bases between the two germline ends. Germline V CDR1 and CDR2: SGHTA, FQGNSA. CDR3 DNA: TGTGCCAGCAGCTTGATACGGAGGGAGTCATATGGCTACACCTTC. This sequence encodes CASSLIRRESYGYTF.

This chain uses TRBV11-2 with TRBJ2-5; D call uncertain. The CDR3 has 11 residues. Trimming cost V 4 bases and J 5 bases, with 5 bases left between them. CDR1 and CDR2 (germline): SGHAT, FQNNGV. CDR3 sequence (DNA): TGTGCCAGCAGCTCCTGGGAGACCCAGTACTTC. Protein: CASSSWETQYF.

This clone was observed a handful of times. V usage is TRBV5-1 and J usage is TRBJ2-3; a possible D gene is TRBD1 (6 bases). Trimming took 1 base from V and 6 from J, leaving 15 bases between them. The CDR3 spans 15 residues. Germline values: CDR1 SGHRS, CDR2 YFSETQ. The CDR3 here is CASSLNPGGSDTQYF. CDR3 sequence (DNA): TGCGCCAGCAGCTTGAACCCTGGGGGCAGTGATACGCAGTATTTT. Variable domain in full (rest from reference TRBV5-1 and TRBJ2-3): KAGVTQTPRYLIKTRGQQVTLSCSPISGHRSVSWYQQTPGQGLQFLFEYFSETQRNKGNFPGRFSGRQFSNSRSEMNVSTLELGDSALYLCASSLNPGGSDTQYFGPGTRLTVL.